This T cell receptor (beta chain) was sequenced in a study of blood T cell repertoires in COVID-19. Study background: The United States, Italy and Spain provided the acute and convalescent COVID-19 samples. From T cells, B-cell-depleted T cells, or PBMCs came the material, which was cDNA or gDNA.

The Seattle patients joined while their infection was active and were tracked longitudinally afterward. Per the authors' pipeline: Estimation of nucleated cell counts was performed using reference gene primer amplification. Libraries were prepared by immunoSEQ multiplex PCR; TCRdb keeps only in-frame clonotypes and omits some of them. The V and J calls and clone size were taken over from that table, and D and trimming were inferred from the DNA. The sample lists some 180,000 clones, roughly 93% occurring once. Sample: peripheral blood. The origin of this receptor is a man aged 18 to 30 with COVID-19, enrolled during active disease.

Here the CDR3 reads CASSPPGGQNEKLFF. DNA for the CDR3: TGTGCCAGCAGCCCACCGGGGGGGCAAAATGAAAAACTGTTTTTT. The gene calls are TRBV7-8 and TRBJ1-4, with D maybe TRBD1 (6 bases). The germline gives CDR1 SGHVS, CDR2 FQNEAQ. CDR3 length: 15 residues. Trimming left V 5 bases short and J 5 bases short, with 15 bases between.